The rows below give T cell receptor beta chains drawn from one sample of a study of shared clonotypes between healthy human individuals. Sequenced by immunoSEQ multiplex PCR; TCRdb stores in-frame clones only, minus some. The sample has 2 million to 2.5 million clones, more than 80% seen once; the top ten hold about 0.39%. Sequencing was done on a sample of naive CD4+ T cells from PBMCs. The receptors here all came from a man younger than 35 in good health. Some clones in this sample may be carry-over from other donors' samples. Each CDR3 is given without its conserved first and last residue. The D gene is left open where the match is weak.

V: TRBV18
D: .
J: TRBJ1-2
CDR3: ASSPQSRYGYT

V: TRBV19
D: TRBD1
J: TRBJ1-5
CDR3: ASRSQGIQPQH

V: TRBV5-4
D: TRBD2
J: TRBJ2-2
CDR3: ASSIPGTSGANTGELF

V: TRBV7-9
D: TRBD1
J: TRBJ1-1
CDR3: ASRGQGAISTEAF

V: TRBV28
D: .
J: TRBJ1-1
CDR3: ASNLGGNTEAF

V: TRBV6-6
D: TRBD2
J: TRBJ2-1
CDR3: ASRVGLAGYNEQF

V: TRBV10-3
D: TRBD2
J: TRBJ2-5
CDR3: AISESFGTSGRTKETQY

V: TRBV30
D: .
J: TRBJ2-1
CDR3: AWSLDNEQF

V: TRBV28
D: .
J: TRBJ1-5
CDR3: ASSLTDGQSNQPQH

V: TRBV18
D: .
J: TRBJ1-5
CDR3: ASSPQGHQPQH

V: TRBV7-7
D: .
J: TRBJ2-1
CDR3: ASSLGRDDEQF

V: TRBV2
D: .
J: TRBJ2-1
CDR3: ASRPGWGYNEQF

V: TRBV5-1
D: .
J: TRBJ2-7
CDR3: ASSLEALSYEQY

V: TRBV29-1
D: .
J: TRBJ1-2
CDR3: SVGSSILYGYT

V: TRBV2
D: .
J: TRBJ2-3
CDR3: ASSRGSDTQY

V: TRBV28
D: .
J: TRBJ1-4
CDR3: ASSYQTGGSEKLF

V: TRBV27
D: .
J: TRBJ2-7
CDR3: ASSFGGTYEQY

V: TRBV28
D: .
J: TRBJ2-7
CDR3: ASSVGWDYEQY

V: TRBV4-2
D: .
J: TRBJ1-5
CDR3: ASSLDGNQPQH

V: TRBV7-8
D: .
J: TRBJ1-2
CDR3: ASSLGLLGDGYT

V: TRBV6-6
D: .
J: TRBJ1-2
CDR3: ASRRGADLKVYGYT

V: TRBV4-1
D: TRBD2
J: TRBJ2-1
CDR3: ASSQGLAGSYNEQF